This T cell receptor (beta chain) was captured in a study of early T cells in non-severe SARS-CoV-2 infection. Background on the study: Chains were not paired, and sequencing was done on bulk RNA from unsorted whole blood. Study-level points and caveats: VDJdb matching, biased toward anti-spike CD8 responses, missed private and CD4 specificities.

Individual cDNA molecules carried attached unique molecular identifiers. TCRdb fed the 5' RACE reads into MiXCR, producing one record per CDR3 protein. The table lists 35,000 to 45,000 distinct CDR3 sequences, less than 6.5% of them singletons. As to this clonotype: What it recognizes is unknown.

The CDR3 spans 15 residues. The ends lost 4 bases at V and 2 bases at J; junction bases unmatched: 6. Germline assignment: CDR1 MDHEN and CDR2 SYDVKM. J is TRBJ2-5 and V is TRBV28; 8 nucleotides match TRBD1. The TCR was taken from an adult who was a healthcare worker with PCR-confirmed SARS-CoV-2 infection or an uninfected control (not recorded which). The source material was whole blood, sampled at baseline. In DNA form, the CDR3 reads TGTGCCAGCAGTTGGACAGGGATCCTTCAAGAGACCCAGTACTTC. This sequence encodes CASSWTGILQETQYF.